This section outlines one TCR beta chain sequence together with its context. This entry belongs to a study of shared clonotypes between healthy human individuals. Study context: With ages of 18 to 49, the donors were a couple of women and a few men.

Germline lookup yields CDR1 SGHNT and CDR2 YENEEA. The V segment lost 5 bases and the J segment 2 bases; nucleotides outside the gene matches: 4. The CDR3 is made up of 14 amino acids. Assay: immunoSEQ multiplex PCR; the TCRdb copy retains only in-frame clones and omits some. The top ten clones hold approximately 0.13% of a sample with some 2,000,000 clones, 90% to 95% of them seen once. The chain couples TRBV11-3 to TRBJ2-3; TRBD1 aligns across 7 bases. Sequenced: naive CD4+ T cells sorted from blood. The subset denotes: CD45RA+ positively selected. This sequence originates from a man between 18 and 35 years old in good health. The CDR3 here is CASSTGQVTDTQYF. The CDR3 nucleotides are TGTGCCAGCAGCACCGGACAGGTCACAGATACGCAGTATTTT.